Listed here are 16 T cell receptor beta chains from one sample, sequenced in a study of T cells in Graves' hyperthyroidism and ophthalmopathy. Using RNA transcripts as the source, TCR beta CDR3 regions were amplified. HTBI primers were employed in a first-round RT-PCR of the TCR CDR3. One entry per CDR3 protein results from TCRdb running MiXCR on the multiplex PCR reads. The profile shows some 510,000 distinct CDR3 sequences, around 21% of them singletons. The sequenced sample consisted of blood. Receptor source: a man younger than 30 with Graves' hyperthyroidism.

This clonotype was observed a handful of times. The rearrangement joins TRBV5-1 to TRBJ2-7, with D perhaps TRBD2 (6 bases). With 4 bases removed from V and 3 bases from J, the gap between germline ends came to 11 bases. The length of the CDR3 is 13 residues. Germline assignment: CDR1 SGHRS and CDR2 YFSETQ. Here the CDR3 DNA reads TGCGCCAGCAGCCAGGGACTCGGCTACGAGCAGTACTTC. This gives the protein CASSQGLGYEQYF.

This clonotype was seen a few times. The chain has TRBV7-9 and TRBJ1-1; 8 bases agree with TRBD1. Trimming took 4 bases from V and 1 from J; bases not matched to a gene: 5. The germline V gene has CDR1 SEHNR and CDR2 FQNEAQ (reference sequence). This CDR3 spans 15 amino acids. CDR3 sequence: CASSSTGGENTEAFF. Here the CDR3 DNA reads TGTGCCAGCAGCTCTACAGGGGGGGAGAACACTGAAGCTTTCTTT.

The gene calls are TRBV6-1 and TRBJ2-7; tentatively, D is TRBD1 (6 bases). The CDR3 is made up of 14 amino acids. Trimming removed 5 bases at V and 6 bases at J, with 17 bases between. Per the germline V gene, CDR1 is MNHNS and CDR2 is SASEGT. In DNA form, the CDR3 reads TGTGCCAGCAGTCGGGACATGGGTTTGGGCGAGCAGTACTTC. Translated: CASSRDMGLGEQYF.

This clonotype was observed many times. V usage is TRBV28 and J usage is TRBJ1-1; D is unclear. The CDR3 contains 13 residues. With 6 bases removed from V and 4 bases from J, the gap between germline ends came to 12 bases. The V gene's germline CDR1 is MDHEN and CDR2 SYDVKM. For the CDR3, the DNA is TGTGCCAGCAGCCTGTACGAGGGCACTGAAGCTTTCTTT. It encodes CASSLYEGTEAFF.

The V and J genes are TRBV15 and TRBJ2-7; no clear D. Deletions cut 1 base from V and 0 bases from J, with 19 bases between. This CDR3 contains 18 residues. Germline V lookup: CDR1 LNHNV, CDR2 YYDKDF (reference sequence). The CDR3 sequence is CATSRGSGILVSSYEQYF. DNA for the CDR3: TGTGCCACCAGCAGAGGTTCAGGAATACTCGTTAGCTCCTACGAGCAGTACTTC.

The chain recombines TRBV6-5 with TRBJ1-2; tentative D call: TRBD1 (6 bases). With 2 bases removed from V and 6 bases from J, the gap between germline ends came to 19 bases. CDR1 is MNHEY, CDR2 SVGAGI, per germline. The CDR3 is 16 residues long. CDR3 in amino acids: CASSYPRAGVDDGYTF. The CDR3 bases are TGTGCCAGCAGTTACCCGCGGGCAGGGGTCGATGATGGCTACACCTTC.

In its sample, this clonotype was seen many times. This sequence joins TRBV6-1 and TRBJ1-1; D remains unclear. Germline assignment: CDR1 MNHNS and CDR2 SASEGT. Trimming left V 0 bases short and J 3 bases short, with 5 bases between. The CDR3 runs 13 residues. The CDR3 is CASSEARDTEAFF. In nucleotides, the CDR3 is TGTGCCAGCAGTGAAGCTAGGGACACTGAAGCTTTCTTT.

In its sample, this clonotype was seen many times. V gene TRBV10-3 combines with J gene TRBJ2-7; D call uncertain. With 4 bases removed from V and 0 bases from J, the gap between germline ends came to 16 bases. Per germline, CDR1 ENHRY and CDR2 SYGVKD. The CDR3 loop spans 16 amino acids. The CDR3 nucleotides read TGTGCCATCAGTGCCATGCGCGGAATTCGCTCCTACGAGCAGTACTTC. Its protein product is CAISAMRGIRSYEQYF.

In this sample, this clonotype turned up many times. The chain employs TRBV15 and TRBJ2-5; D gene ambiguous. Germline V gene data show CDR1 as LNHNV and CDR2 as YYDKDF (reference sequence). V was pared by 1 base and J by 2 bases, with 8 bases between. This CDR3 comprises 14 residues. CDR3 sequence: CATSRVSGQETQYF. Written as DNA, the CDR3 is TGTGCCACCAGCAGAGTCTCAGGTCAAGAGACCCAGTACTTC.

This clonotype has just a few counts. The chain has TRBV2 and TRBJ2-6, with 9 bases aligning to TRBD1. Germline V CDR1 and CDR2: SNHLY, FYNNEI. CDR3 size: 15 residues. With 6 bases clipped from V and 11 bases from J, the junction kept 11 bases outside the gene matches. The CDR3 sequence: CASRETDRGRDVLTF. The CDR3 DNA reads TGTGCCAGCAGGGAAACGGACAGGGGAAGGGACGTCCTGACTTTC. The full variable domain, in which reference TRBV2 and TRBJ2-6 provide the parts outside the CDR3, is EPEVTQTPSHQVTQMGQEVILRCVPISNHLYFYWYRQILGQKVEFLVSFYNNEISEKSEIFDDQFSVERPDGSNFTLKIRSTKLEDSAMYFCASRETDRGRDVLTFGAGSRLTVL.

This clonotype was recorded a few times. V and J are TRBV28 and TRBJ2-7, with 11 bases aligning to TRBD1. V lost 6 bases to trimming and J lost 4 bases; unmatched junction nucleotides: 11. Germline V lookup: CDR1 MDHEN, CDR2 SYDVKM. The CDR3 sequence is 16 residues long. CDR3 residues: CASRPLRTGGPYEQYF. CDR3 sequence (DNA): TGTGCCAGCAGGCCTCTTAGGACAGGGGGCCCGTACGAGCAGTACTTC.

This chain connects TRBV11-1 to TRBJ1-5; D is undetermined. The length of the CDR3 is 15 residues. Germline V CDR1 and CDR2: SGHAT, FQDESV (reference sequence). Deletions cut 8 bases from V and 5 bases from J, with 19 bases between. The CDR3 DNA follows: TGTGCCAGCTCCCAACCCGCCCTACGGCATCAGCCCCAGCATTTT. Translating gives CASSQPALRHQPQHF.

This clonotype was recorded at least ten times. The chain combines TRBV24-1 with TRBJ1-1; no reliable D call. This CDR3 is 15 amino acids long. CDR1 and CDR2 from the germline V gene are KGHDR and SFDVKD. The V end lost 3 bases, the J end lost 1 base, and 11 bases lay between the germline ends. The CDR3 DNA reads TGTGCCACCAGTGATGGTCCCGGGAGGAACACTGAAGCTTTCTTT. It specifies CATSDGPGRNTEAFF.

A single count supports this clonotype. At one end, the junction sequence differs from germline, possibly due to a read error. The V and J genes are TRBV29-1 and TRBJ2-7; D possibly uses TRBD1 or TRBD2 (5 bases each). The germline V gene encodes CDR1 SQVTM and CDR2 ANQGSEA. The CDR3 is made up of 12 amino acids. The CDR3 DNA reads TGCAGCGTCAGGGACCGAGACTACGAGCACTACTTC. The encoded protein is CSVRDRDYEHYF.

This clonotype was detected ten times or more. The chain carries TRBV6-1 and TRBJ2-5; TRBD1 matches 8 bases. The CDR3 loop spans 19 amino acids. Trimming took 2 bases from V and 2 from J; bases not matched to a gene: 16. Germline lookup yields CDR1 MNHNS and CDR2 SASEGT. The CDR3 reads CASSERWGQGALGQETQYF. The CDR3 bases are TGTGCCAGCAGTGAAAGATGGGGCCAGGGGGCTCTTGGACAAGAGACCCAGTACTTC.

This clonotype came up a few times. One junction end disagrees with the germline gene, perhaps due to a read error. The V gene is TRBV19, the J gene TRBJ1-5; D remains unclear. The CDR3 extends over 15 amino acids. Germline CDR1 reads LNHDA; CDR2 reads SQIVND (reference sequence). Written as DNA, the CDR3 is TGTGTCAGTAGTAGGAACATCTATAGCAATCAGCCCCAGCATTTT. It encodes CVSSRNIYSNQPQHF.